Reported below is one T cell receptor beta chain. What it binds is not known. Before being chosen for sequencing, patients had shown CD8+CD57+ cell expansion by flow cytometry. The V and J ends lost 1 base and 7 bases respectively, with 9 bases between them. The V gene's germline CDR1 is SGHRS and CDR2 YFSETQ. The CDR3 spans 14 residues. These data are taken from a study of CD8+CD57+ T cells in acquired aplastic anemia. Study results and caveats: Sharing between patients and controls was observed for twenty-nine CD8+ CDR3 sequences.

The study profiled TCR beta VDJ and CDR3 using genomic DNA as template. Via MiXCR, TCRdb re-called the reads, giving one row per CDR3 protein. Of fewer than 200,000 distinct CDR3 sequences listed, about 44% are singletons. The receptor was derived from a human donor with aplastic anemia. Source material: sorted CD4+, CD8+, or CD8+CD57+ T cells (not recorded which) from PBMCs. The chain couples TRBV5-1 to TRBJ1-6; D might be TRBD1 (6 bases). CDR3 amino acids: CASSLWDKNSPLHF. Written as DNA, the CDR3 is TGCGCCAGCAGCTTGTGGGACAAGAATTCACCCCTCCACTTT.